This is a list of T cell receptor beta chains from one sample in a study of shared T cell receptors in the human thymus. Libraries were prepared by immunoSEQ multiplex PCR; TCRdb keeps only in-frame clonotypes and omits some of them. The sample lists roughly 500,000 clones; approximately 80% were seen once. These same data were also listed under a study on human thymus T cells.

Sequenced material: thymocytes. These receptors were collected from a boy under two years old with a congenital heart defect. CDR3s leave out the opening cysteine and the closing phenylalanine or tryptophan. The listing skips clone size in some rows; elsewhere it reads once, few, many or a size class.

V,J,size,CDR3
TRBV4-3,TRBJ2-7,NA,ASSQEVSLQGSSYEQY
TRBV19,TRBJ2-7,NA,ASSIGLSSEQY
TRBV27,TRBJ1-4,NA,ASSLLATNEKLF
TRBV12-5,TRBJ2-2,NA,ASAPGLAGGPNTGELF
TRBV6-4,TRBJ2-3,NA,ASSRDRGADTQY
TRBV7-8,TRBJ1-5,NA,ASSPRQGRSSNQPQH
TRBV4-2,TRBJ2-2,few,ASSQDPRLAGGRTTGELF
TRBV7-9,TRBJ1-1,NA,ASSLGPGVSVNTEAF
TRBV18,TRBJ2-7,NA,ASSPPTSGRAWGEQY
TRBV18,TRBJ2-1,NA,ASSLPGGSPFRYNEQF
TRBV29-1,TRBJ2-3,few,SVAPGTQY
TRBV11-3,TRBJ2-3,NA,ASSSGTSGRDTQY
TRBV7-2,TRBJ1-4,NA,ASSLAGPRQVEKLF
TRBV7-2,TRBJ2-7,NA,ASSLQREGLRNEQY
TRBV6-5,TRBJ2-2,NA,ATTAGGKTGELF
TRBV7-3,TRBJ2-1,NA,ASSRTLREGEQF
TRBV15,TRBJ2-2,NA,ATTPDSVTGELF
TRBV15,TRBJ2-1,NA,ATSREGGPCNEQF
TRBV10-1,TRBJ2-3,once,ASSENGHREADTQY
TRBV4-2,TRBJ2-1,once,ASSQDNAGGPNEQF
TRBV5-4,TRBJ2-3,once,ASSHRDTKGDTQY
TRBV27,TRBJ1-1,NA,ASSLDLDSMNTEAF
TRBV4-1,TRBJ2-7,few,ASSQDSLAGGPKSYEQY
TRBV11-3,TRBJ2-1,NA,ASSTRRLAGENEQF
TRBV19,TRBJ2-1,NA,ASSISSGTSGSGEQF
TRBV5-4,TRBJ2-1,NA,ASSPPRIAGGDQGEQF
TRBV27,TRBJ2-5,NA,ASSLLGTSQETQY
TRBV11-3,TRBJ1-4,NA,ASSLSQGSEKLF
TRBV4-1,TRBJ2-3,NA,ASSSRGLAGEKTDTQY
TRBV27,TRBJ2-2,NA,ASTDDRATGELF
TRBV23-1,TRBJ2-1,once,ASSQWTSGSSYNEQF
TRBV7-9,TRBJ2-7,NA,ASSVRDSESSYEQY
TRBV27,TRBJ1-3,NA,ASSSGETGNTIY
TRBV5-4,TRBJ1-1,NA,ASSFRQTEAF
TRBV9,TRBJ1-1,NA,ASSPGTRDTEAF
TRBV18,TRBJ2-7,NA,ASSTGSIQGTYEQY
TRBV12-5,TRBJ2-2,NA,ASGQNQLTGELF
TRBV4-1,TRBJ2-7,NA,ASSQLGSSVSSYEQY
TRBV27,TRBJ2-7,NA,ASSTGQRYEQY
TRBV15,TRBJ2-7,NA,ATSPISGEGSYEQY
TRBV29-1,TRBJ2-6,few,SVEDPRGDSGANVLT
TRBV2,TRBJ2-7,few,ASSDSARQNSYEQY
TRBV10-2,TRBJ2-3,few,ASSESTRGLDLTDTQY
TRBV28,TRBJ1-2,NA,ASRPLYGDYGYT
TRBV21-1,TRBJ1-5,NA,ASSSRGGAANQPQH
TRBV6-1,TRBJ1-5,NA,ASSEAGPGKGNQPQH
TRBV5-8,TRBJ2-7,NA,ASSFAGGSREQY
TRBV6-1,TRBJ2-7,NA,ASSGDSGSSEQY
TRBV4-3,TRBJ2-1,NA,ASSQDDGGRALSEQF
TRBV7-9,TRBJ2-2,NA,ASSLGQGAGELF
TRBV7-2,TRBJ1-2,NA,ASSLGQGGGYGYT
TRBV27,TRBJ2-7,NA,ASSSQGEQY
TRBV29-1,TRBJ2-7,NA,SVESKAGGYEQY
TRBV10-3,TRBJ2-7,NA,AIRRGQGTYEQY
TRBV6-1,TRBJ2-5,few,ASTRRGGETQY
TRBV4-3,TRBJ2-7,NA,ASSPVLGGYEQY
TRBV13,TRBJ2-7,NA,ASSQTTGSQY